This TCR beta chain was found in a study of shared clonotypes between healthy human individuals. General study findings and limits: Sequencing depth was expected to influence donor clonotype sharing. In general, naive subsets displayed greater estimated richness than memory subsets did.

The germline CDR1 and CDR2 sequences are MGHRA and YSYEKL. There are 14 residues in the CDR3. Trimming shortened V by 0 bases and J by 2 bases, and 7 bases separated the two germline ends. On this clone itself: Its antigen is as yet unknown.

Sequencing was at deep level. In the original workflow: Without quality scores, immunoSEQ junctional reads could not be filtered like full-length reads. Only in-frame clones appear in the TCRdb table, and some are missing; sequencing was by immunoSEQ multiplex PCR. The DNA was the basis for D and trimming; V, J and clone size are from that table. Of under 2,500,000 clones in the sample, 90% to 96% were seen once. The chain uses TRBV4-1 and TRBJ1-2; D remains ambiguous. The sample was naive CD4+ T cells sorted from blood. Subset given: CD45RA+ positively selected. The receptor's source is a man younger than 35 in good health. This CDR3 reads CASSQDVTNYGYTF. For the CDR3, the DNA is TGCGCCAGCAGCCAAGATGTCACGAACTATGGCTACACCTTC.